The sequence of this T cell receptor (beta chain) was determined in a study of identical twins. This clonotype was detected only a few times. Its antigen is unidentified. CDR3 length: 15 residues. The ends lost 7 bases at V and 2 bases at J; junction bases unmatched: 11. Germline CDR1 SQVTM, CDR2 ANQGSEA. TCRdb re-analysed the 5' RACE reads in MiXCR, keeping a single row per CDR3 protein. The repertoire includes around 240,000 distinct CDR3 sequences, around 7% of them detected once, and roughly 3.6% sits in the top ten. Study-wide results and caveats: Zero-insertion analyses might be partly confounded by invariant T cells like MAIT and iNKT. Cross-sectional statistical analysis was relied on for the conclusions, without the same donors being followed.

These data were also filed under a second study, of yellow fever vaccine responses in identical twins. This second study says: Reportedly, the response of twins' T cells to the vaccine seemed partly convergent, partly personalized.

Specimen: memory (CD45RO+) T cells sorted from blood. The sequence came from a woman between 18 and 29 years old in good health. The chain combines TRBV29-1 with TRBJ2-5; 9 bases map to TRBD2. The chain's CDR3 is CSASWEGLAQETQYF. The DNA of the CDR3 is TGCAGCGCCTCGTGGGAGGGACTAGCACAAGAGACCCAGTACTTC.